This is a list of T cell receptor beta chains from one sample in a study of response to subunit inactivated influenza vaccine. One entry per CDR3 protein results from TCRdb running MiXCR on the RT-PCR reads. The data contain about 700,000 distinct CDR3 sequences, around 16% of them seen just once; the ten biggest clones take up roughly 10%. This specimen consisted of PBMCs from blood, obtained 11 to 12 days after vaccination. The receptors were gathered from a man aged 50 or older who received an inactivated influenza vaccine. Each CDR3 is given with its conserved first and last residue. Some rows have no size entry. The others give once, few or many, or a class for an expanded clone.

v_gene | abundance | len | CDR3aa
TRBV20-1 | . | 15 | CSASFGTGGTGELFF
TRBV11-2 | . | 14 | CASSLDSGWTEAFF
TRBV27 | few | 16 | CASSIGTSGGGRTQYF
TRBV6-2/TRBV6-3 | few | 16 | CASSYDQRRHSYEQYF
TRBV12-3/TRBV12-4 | . | 14 | CASSTRDRANVLTF
TRBV11-2 | . | 15 | CASSLSVTGFGELFF
TRBV27 | . | 14 | CASSLSSRTGELFF
TRBV11-1 | . | 14 | CASSVGRGYNEQFF
TRBV12-3/TRBV12-4 | . | 12 | CASSPRVVEQFF
TRBV20-1 | . | 15 | CSARVGTANTDTQYF
TRBV4-3 | . | 15 | CASSFQQGSNYEQYF
TRBV7-8 | . | 14 | CASSLPGAQDGYTF
TRBV12-3/TRBV12-4 | . | 16 | CASSPRQGTRTDTQYF
TRBV27 | . | 13 | CASSWGSNTEAFF
TRBV5-1 | . | 15 | CASSPPVSSTGELFF
TRBV29-1 | many | 15 | CSVEAGRRSTDTQYF
TRBV24-1 | . | 15 | CATSGWGRNTGELFF
TRBV29-1 | few | 11 | CSVIKNTEAFF
TRBV25-1 | many | 14 | CASRTGASGDTQYF
TRBV3-1 | . | 14 | CASTIREVPGELFF
TRBV30 | . | 12 | CAWSLVNYGYTF
TRBV7-9 | many | 17 | CASSLQTGASYNSPLHF
TRBV19 | few | 17 | CASRPPPGQGANQPQHF
TRBV11-3 | . | 15 | CASSAGTGVSDTQYF
TRBV6-5 | many | 18 | CASSYPHHPAGGANEQYF
TRBV5-1 | . | 15 | CASSLNQGRNEKLFF
TRBV20-1 | . | 15 | CSATPRRMNQETQYF
TRBV7-2 | few | 15 | CASSLAGTGTSPLHF
TRBV20-1 | few | 13 | CSAARGGPNEQFF
TRBV5-1 | few | 14 | CASSYLDRGPEQYF
TRBV20-1 | many | 13 | CSAPGIGAYEQYF
TRBV12-3/TRBV12-4 | many | 15 | CASTLADSSTDTQYF
TRBV14 | few | 16 | CASSQAIMGVSETQYF
TRBV15 | . | 16 | CATSKQGAGGNQPQHF
TRBV28 | . | 13 | CASRDSAYNEQFF
TRBV27 | . | 17 | CASSLGSGRGNTGELFF
TRBV7-7 | . | 18 | CASSLGETSSSGANVLTF
TRBV20-1 | few | 12 | CSARGRGYGYTF
TRBV10-2 | many | 11 | CASSLPREQYF
TRBV12-3/TRBV12-4 | few | 13 | CASSFSNTGELFF
TRBV12-3/TRBV12-4 | . | 14 | CAVRDRGRGGELFF
TRBV25-1 | few | 18 | CASSEYGLAGAYTDTQYF
TRBV5-1 | . | 15 | CASSLATGWATEAFF
TRBV20-1 | many | 13 | CSARGASTGELFF
TRBV12-3/TRBV12-4 | few | 12 | CASKTGYTEAFF
TRBV6-5 | few | 16 | CASSFPAAHSTDTQYF
TRBV4-2 | . | 18 | CASSPSIFKGMGWETQYF
TRBV12-5 | many | 18 | CASGLGTGLTWGQETQYF
TRBV5-1 | many | 16 | CASSLGFGLSVGEQFF
TRBV2 | . | 14 | CASTRTSRTGELFF
TRBV7-2 | . | 15 | CASSHERGGIHEQFF
TRBV24-1 | many | 14 | CATPGQPPNQPQHF
TRBV6-2/TRBV6-3 | . | 14 | CASSYSTLTPEQYF
TRBV20-1 | few | 14 | CSARVGGTAGELFF